Below, 30 T cell receptor beta chains from the same sample are listed, as sequenced in a study of shared clonotypes between healthy human individuals. Data came from immunoSEQ multiplex PCR; TCRdb stores just in-frame clones and leaves some out. The data show 1,400,000 or so clones, about 98.5% seen once. Sequenced input: naive CD4+ T cells sorted from blood. Regarding subset: CD45RA+ positively selected. Receptors were obtained from a young man in good health.

The gene calls are TRBV29-1 and TRBJ2-5; D remains ambiguous. Per germline, CDR1 SQVTM and CDR2 ANQGSEA. The CDR3 has 12 amino acids. V was shortened by 3 bases and J by 3 bases, with 8 bases between the two germline ends. CDR3 residues: CSVDRLEETQYF. CDR3 bases: TGCAGCGTTGACCGGTTGGAAGAGACCCAGTACTTC.

The genes are TRBV2 and TRBJ2-7; 7 positions agree with TRBD2. The CDR3 totals 17 residues. The J segment lost 0 bases and the V segment lost 8 bases, leaving 16 bases of the junction unmatched. The V gene's germline CDR1 is SNHLY and CDR2 FYNNEI. The CDR3 nucleotides are TGTGCCAGCGAGAGCTTAGTGGGGGGGATAGACTCCTACGAGCAGTACTTC. This sequence encodes CASESLVGGIDSYEQYF.

The rearrangement links TRBV7-2 to TRBJ2-1; D is unresolved. V lost 5 bases, J lost 8 bases, and 7 bases lay in between. This CDR3 is 11 amino acids long. The V gene's germline CDR1 is SGHTA and CDR2 FQGNSA. The CDR3 DNA sequence: TGTGCCAGCAGCGTCCTTTATGAGCAGTTCTTC. It yields the protein CASSVLYEQFF.

This sequence joins TRBV2 and TRBJ2-7; D is uncertain. The V gene lost 7 bases and the J gene lost 0 bases, with 10 bases spanning the gap. Germline lookup yields CDR1 SNHLY and CDR2 FYNNEI. The CDR3 has 13 amino acids. The CDR3 DNA reads TGTGCCAGCACCCCCACGGTCTCCTACGAGCAGTACTTC. It encodes CASTPTVSYEQYF.

CDR3 amino acids: CASSTGTGGFGEAFF. CDR3 DNA: TGCGCCAGCAGCACCGGGACAGGGGGCTTCGGTGAAGCTTTCTTT. The chain recombines TRBV5-1 with TRBJ1-1; TRBD1 matches 12 bases. J was trimmed by 7 bases and V by 4 bases; bases with no gene match: 8. Germline CDR1 reads SGHRS; CDR2 reads YFSETQ. There are 15 residues in the CDR3.

This chain joins TRBV14 and TRBJ2-2, with D possibly being TRBD1 (6 bases). Trimming removed 4 bases at V and 1 base at J, with 16 bases between. Germline V gene sequence: CDR1 SGHDN, CDR2 FVKESK. The CDR3 consists of 17 residues. CDR3 in DNA: TGTGCCAGCAGCCGAACGGGACACCTCATGAACACCGGGGAGCTGTTTTTT. Protein product: CASSRTGHLMNTGELFF. The complete variable domain, with remaining parts taken from reference TRBV14 and TRBJ2-2, reads EAGVTQFPSHSVIEKGQTVTLRCDPISGHDNLYWYRRVMGKEIKFLLHFVKESKQDESGMPNNRFLAERTGGTYSTLKVQPAELEDSGVYFCASSRTGHLMNTGELFFGEGSRLTVL.

V gene TRBV5-1 combines with J gene TRBJ2-5; unclear D gene. The germline V and J ends were trimmed by 3 bases and 5 bases, with 11 bases remaining between them. The V gene's germline CDR1 is SGHRS and CDR2 YFSETQ. CDR3 size: 13 residues. The CDR3 nucleotides read TGCGCCAGCAGCTCGCTGTTTGGTGAGACCCAGTACTTC. The encoded protein is CASSSLFGETQYF.

The CDR3 loop is CASSLTGGRGEQYF. The CDR3, as DNA: TGTGCCAGCAGCCTGACAGGGGGTAGAGGGGAGCAGTACTTC. The rearrangement uses TRBV7-9 and TRBJ2-7; 9 positions match TRBD1. Germline trimming cut 5 bases from V and 7 bases from J; bases unmatched to any gene: 9. The CDR3 has 14 amino acids. Germline CDR1 is SEHNR and CDR2 is FQNEAQ (reference sequence).

The sample holds one count of this clone. The chain couples TRBV5-1 to TRBJ1-1; 10 nucleotides align to TRBD1. Per germline, CDR1 SGHRS and CDR2 YFSETQ. V lost 7 bases to trimming and J lost 4 bases; unmatched junction nucleotides: 4. The length of the CDR3 is 13 residues. CDR3 DNA sequence: TGCGCCAGCCATGGACAGGGGGGCACTGAAGCTTTCTTT. This translates into CASHGQGGTEAFF.

Comment on this clone: Distinct nucleotide sequences in the sample also encode this CDR3. The chain uses TRBV28 and TRBJ2-7; D is undetermined. Per germline, CDR1 MDHEN and CDR2 SYDVKM. The CDR3 runs to 13 residues. With 3 bases removed from V and 3 bases from J, the gap between germline ends came to 9 bases. This CDR3 reads CASSLGFSYEQYF. As DNA, the CDR3 is TGTGCCAGCAGTTTGGGTTTTAGCTACGAGCAGTACTTC.

This chain uses TRBV6-6 with TRBJ2-7; 8 bases agree with TRBD1. CDR1 is MNHNY and CDR2 is SVGAGI in the germline V gene (reference sequence). V gave up 3 bases and J gave up 5 bases; unmatched junction bases: 6. The CDR3 sequence is 14 residues long. The CDR3 is CASSYFGQGDEQYF. In nucleotides, the CDR3 is TGTGCCAGCAGTTATTTCGGACAGGGAGACGAGCAGTACTTC.

The chain joins TRBV2 to TRBJ1-1; D gene unclear. The CDR3 runs 13 residues. Germline loops: CDR1 SNHLY, CDR2 FYNNEI. V was shortened by 4 bases and J by 4 bases, with 10 bases between the two germline ends. In DNA, the CDR3 is TGTGCCAGCAGTGCTAGAACACTCACTGAAGCTTTCTTT. Amino acids: CASSARTLTEAFF.

V and J are TRBV2 and TRBJ2-7; 15 bases match TRBD2. V was pared by 5 bases and J by 2 bases, with 7 bases of the junction left unmatched. Germline V lookup: CDR1 SNHLY, CDR2 FYNNEI. The CDR3 has 17 amino acids. The DNA of the CDR3 is TGTGCCAGCAGTACCGGGACTAGCGGGAGGTCCCCCTACGAGCAGTACTTC. Amino acids: CASSTGTSGRSPYEQYF. The full variable domain, its missing parts supplied by reference TRBV2 and TRBJ2-7, is EPEVTQTPSHQVTQMGQEVILRCVPISNHLYFYWYRQILGQKVEFLVSFYNNEISEKSEIFDDQFSVERPDGSNFTLKIRSTKLEDSAMYFCASSTGTSGRSPYEQYFGPGTRLTVT.

The chain couples TRBV5-4 to TRBJ2-1, with TRBD2 as a possible D gene (6 bases). The length of the CDR3 is 16 residues. The V end was cut by 6 bases, the J end by 7 bases, with 23 bases between. The germline CDR1 and CDR2 sequences are SGHNT and YYREEE (reference sequence). The CDR3 nucleotides read TGTGCCAGCACCACGAGGGCGGGGACCCTGGGGAATGAGCAGTTCTTC. It translates to CASTTRAGTLGNEQFF.

V and J are TRBV30 and TRBJ2-1, with D possibly matching TRBD1 (6 bases). The germline V gene has CDR1 GTSNPN and CDR2 SVGIG (reference sequence). There are 14 residues in the CDR3. V lost 1 base and J lost 7, with 14 bases in between. CDR3 sequence reads: CAWSDRVGWNEQFF. The CDR3 bases are TGTGCCTGGAGTGACAGGGTCGGCTGGAATGAGCAGTTCTTC. Looking up the rest from reference TRBV30 and TRBJ2-1 gives the full variable domain: SQTIHQWPATLVQPVGSPLSLECTVEGTSNPNLYWYRQAAGRGLQLLFYSVGIGQISSEVPQNLSASRPQDRQFILSSKKLLLSDSGFYLCAWSDRVGWNEQFFGPGTRLTVL.

The rearrangement links TRBV28 to TRBJ2-1, with D unresolved. The CDR3 contains 14 residues. V lost 7 bases to trimming and J lost 8 bases, with 18 bases between them. Germline V gene data show CDR1 as MDHEN and CDR2 as SYDVKM. This chain's CDR3 is CASTPRRHFDEQFF. The DNA of the CDR3 is TGTGCCAGCACCCCCAGGCGGCACTTTGATGAGCAGTTCTTC.

V usage is TRBV6-5 and J usage is TRBJ2-1, with D perhaps matching TRBD2 (6 bases). The germline V gene has CDR1 MNHEY and CDR2 SVGAGI. Between the trimmed V and J ends, which lost 7 bases and 2 bases, there was a span of 15 bases. The CDR3 has 15 residues. DNA of the CDR3: TGTGCCAGCAAAGCGAGGGCGGGGACCTACAATGAGCAGTTCTTC. Translated: CASKARAGTYNEQFF.

The chain employs TRBV28 and TRBJ1-2; 7 nucleotides match TRBD1. The CDR3 extends over 14 amino acids. V was pared by 2 bases and J by 2 bases, with 2 bases of the junction left unmatched. Germline-derived CDR1 and CDR2 are MDHEN and SYDVKM. The CDR3 spells CASSLVTGNYGYTF. DNA of the CDR3: TGTGCCAGCAGTTTAGTGACAGGGAACTATGGCTACACCTTC.

The rearrangement links TRBV4-1 to TRBJ1-5, with D unresolved. The V end was cut by 0 bases, the J end by 13 bases, with 13 bases between. The CDR3 spans 13 residues. CDR1 is MGHRA and CDR2 is YSYEKL in the germline V gene. The CDR3 nucleotides read TGCGCCAGCAGCCAAGATGGGATCACATCTCAGCATTTT. Its translation is CASSQDGITSQHF.

This sequence joins TRBV7-9 and TRBJ1-1; D ambiguous. CDR1 is SEHNR, CDR2 FQNEAQ, per germline (reference sequence). V shed 5 bases and J shed 0 bases, with 13 bases lying between them. This CDR3 region has 15 residues. CDR3 coding DNA: TGTGCCAGCAGCCCGATAGCTGGATTGAACACTGAAGCTTTCTTT. This gives the protein CASSPIAGLNTEAFF.

On this clone itself: This specimen includes other DNA sequences encoding the same CDR3. This rearrangement joins TRBV5-6 to TRBJ2-5, with D possibly being TRBD1 or TRBD2 (5 bases each). From germline, CDR1 is SGHDT and CDR2 YYEEEE. Trimming stripped 0 bases from V and 4 bases from J, with 10 bases between. The CDR3 runs to 14 residues. CDR3 sequence (DNA): TGTGCCAGCAGCTTGGGGGGGTCAGGAGAGACCCAGTACTTC. Its protein product is CASSLGGSGETQYF.

The V gene is TRBV2, the J gene TRBJ2-7; perhaps TRBD1 as D (6 bases). The CDR3 totals 13 residues. Trimming stripped 7 bases from V and 3 bases from J, with 13 bases between. Per germline, CDR1 SNHLY and CDR2 FYNNEI. CDR3 sequence reads: CASIAGAGYEQYF. CDR3 nucleotide sequence: TGTGCCAGCATAGCAGGGGCTGGCTACGAGCAGTACTTC.

V usage is TRBV6-1 and J usage is TRBJ2-5; D ambiguous. The V gene lost 3 bases and the J gene lost 0 bases, with 8 bases spanning the gap. The CDR3 runs 14 residues. CDR1 MNHNS and CDR2 SASEGT come from the germline V gene. In nucleotides, the CDR3 is TGTGCCAGCAGTGAGGGCCGCGACCAAGAGACCCAGTACTTC. Protein sequence: CASSEGRDQETQYF.

The rearrangement links TRBV28 to TRBJ2-7, with 11 bases matching TRBD1. Germline V CDR1 and CDR2: MDHEN, SYDVKM. This CDR3 has 15 residues. Losses at the gene ends were 6 bases for V and 3 bases for J; bases not matched to a gene: 7. This CDR3 is CASRRGTGGIYEQYF. CDR3 DNA sequence: TGTGCCAGCAGGCGAGGGACAGGGGGGATCTACGAGCAGTACTTC.

This rearrangement joins TRBV7-9 to TRBJ1-2; no reliable D call. CDR3 size: 15 residues. V was pared by 6 bases and J by 2 bases, with 16 bases between. In germline, CDR1 is SEHNR, CDR2 FQNEAQ (reference sequence). The CDR3 is CASSPARVSNYGYTF. The CDR3 DNA follows: TGTGCCAGCAGTCCTGCGAGGGTTTCAAACTATGGCTACACCTTC. The full variable domain, completed using reference TRBV7-9 and TRBJ1-2, is DTGVSQNPRHKITKRGQNVTFRCDPISEHNRLYWYRQTLGQGPEFLTYFQNEAQLEKSRLLSDRFSAERPKGSFSTLEIQRTEQGDSAMYLCASSPARVSNYGYTFGSGTRLTVV.

V usage is TRBV5-4 and J usage is TRBJ2-7; TRBD1 matches 10 bases. Germline lookup yields CDR1 SGHNT and CDR2 YYREEE (reference sequence). The CDR3 consists of 18 residues. The junction had 12 bases not matched to a gene; V was cut back by 1 base and J by 2 bases. The CDR3 DNA sequence: TGTGCCAGCAGCTTGACCCCGACAGGGGGCATACGAACCTACGAGCAGTACTTC. Translating it yields CASSLTPTGGIRTYEQYF.

A word on this clone: One end of the junction varies from germline; a read error may be responsible. The CDR3 loop is CASSFAGRRDTGELFF. Here the CDR3 DNA reads TGTGCTAGCAGTTTTGCCGGGAGGAGGGACACCGGGGAGCTGTTTTTT. The rearrangement links TRBV7-7 to TRBJ2-2; TRBD2 matches at 7 bases. The CDR3 loop spans 16 amino acids. Germline-derived CDR1 and CDR2 are SSHAT and FNYEAQ (reference sequence).

The rearrangement uses TRBV9 and TRBJ2-1; 8 bases are shared with TRBD2. Germline lookup yields CDR1 SGDLS and CDR2 YYNGEE. The CDR3 is made up of 18 amino acids. V lost 0 bases, J lost 0 bases, and 8 bases stayed unmatched. The CDR3 sequence: CASSVDGRVPSSYNEQFF. The CDR3 DNA reads as TGTGCCAGCAGCGTAGACGGGAGGGTCCCCAGCTCCTACAATGAGCAGTTCTTC.

This chain links TRBV25-1 with TRBJ2-3; perhaps TRBD2 as D (6 bases). The CDR3 has 16 residues. V dropped 6 bases and J dropped 4 bases, with 20 bases sitting between them. Per germline, CDR1 MGHDK and CDR2 SYGVNS. This chain's CDR3 is CASSILGGAEPDTQYF. CDR3 coding DNA: TGTGCCAGCAGCATTTTAGGCGGGGCGGAACCAGATACGCAGTATTTT.

In this sample, this clone turned up once. The chain is built from TRBV5-3 and TRBJ2-3, with 7 bases identical to TRBD1. TRBV5-3 is labeled an ORF, and its function is uncertain. This CDR3 comprises 16 residues. The V segment lost 0 bases and the J segment 2 bases; nucleotides outside the gene matches: 6. The chain's CDR3 is CARSLETGEPTDTQYF. The DNA of the CDR3 is TGTGCCAGAAGCTTGGAAACAGGGGAACCCACAGATACGCAGTATTTT.